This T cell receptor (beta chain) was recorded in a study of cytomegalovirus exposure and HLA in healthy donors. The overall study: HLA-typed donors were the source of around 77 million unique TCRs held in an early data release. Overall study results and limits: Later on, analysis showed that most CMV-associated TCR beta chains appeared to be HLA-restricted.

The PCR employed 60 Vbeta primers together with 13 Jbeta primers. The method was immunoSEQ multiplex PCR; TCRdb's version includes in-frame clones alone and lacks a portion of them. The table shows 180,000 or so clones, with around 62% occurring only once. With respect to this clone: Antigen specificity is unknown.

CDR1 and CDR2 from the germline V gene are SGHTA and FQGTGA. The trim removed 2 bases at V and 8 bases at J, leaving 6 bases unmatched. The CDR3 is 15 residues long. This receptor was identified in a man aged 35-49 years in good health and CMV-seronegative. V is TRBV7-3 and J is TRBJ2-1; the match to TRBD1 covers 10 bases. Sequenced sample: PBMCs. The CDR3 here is CASSLGTGAGDEQFF. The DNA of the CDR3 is TGTGCCAGCAGCTTAGGGACAGGGGCTGGGGATGAGCAGTTCTTC.